A single T cell receptor beta chain is shown here with its context. Its antigen is unknown. This sample stems from a study of shared clonotypes between healthy human individuals. Study results and caveats: Generation probabilities of non-shared clonotypes were lower (relative to those shared by all four donors).

The CDR3 covers 14 residues. Trimming took 11 bases from V and 6 from J; bases not matched to a gene: 14. The germline V gene encodes CDR1 SEHNR and CDR2 FQNEAQ (reference sequence). Assay used: immunoSEQ multiplex PCR; TCRdb lists only in-frame clones, some missing. The sample records about 1 million clones, more than 60% being singletons. The chain employs TRBV7-9 and TRBJ2-3; 7 bases are a match to TRBD2. The sequenced material came from memory CD4+ T cells sorted from blood. Noted subset: CD45RA-negative fraction. The receptor comes from a young man in good health. The DNA for the CDR3 is TGTGCCGTTCGGCCGTCAGCGGGATCGGATACGCAGTATTTT. It yields the protein CAVRPSAGSDTQYF.